The 23 T cell receptor beta chains in this list originate from one sample, sequenced in a study of T cell responses to AZD1222 COVID-19 vaccine. Here immunoSEQ multiplex PCR was the method, and the copy in TCRdb shows in-frame clones only, minus some. Of roughly 150,000 clones in the sample, less than 95% were seen once. The sample consisted of peripheral blood, taken on day 0 of AZD1222 vaccination. The receptors were sampled from an adult in good health.

The rearrangement joins TRBV7-8 to TRBJ1-3; 7 nucleotides align to TRBD1. CDR3 length: 14 residues. The germline V gene encodes CDR1 SGHVS and CDR2 FQNEAQ. After removal of 1 base from V and 8 bases from J, the junction contained 5 bases not matched to a gene. CDR3 bases: TGTGCCAGCAGCTTAGAGGGAGGGGGCCACACCATATATTTT. The encoded protein is CASSLEGGGHTIYF. The variable domain in full, completed from reference TRBV7-8 and TRBJ1-3, reads GAGVSQSPRYKVAKRGQDVALRCDPISGHVSLFWYQQALGQGPEFLTYFQNEAQLDKSGLPSDRFFAERPEGSVSTLKIQRTQQEDSAVYLCASSLEGGGHTIYFGEGSWLTVV.

The J gene is TRBJ1-1, the V gene TRBV18, with D unclear. Trimming pared 2 bases from V and 8 bases from J, leaving 12 bases between. Germline CDR1 and CDR2: KGHSH and LQKENI. This CDR3 has 13 residues. The DNA of the CDR3 is TGTGCCAGCTCACCAGCAGAACTGCTGGAAGCTTTCTTT. Translation gives CASSPAELLEAFF.

The sample holds one count of this clone. The chain links TRBV6-4 to TRBJ1-1; no definite D call. The CDR3 runs 14 residues. V was trimmed by 5 bases and J by 4 bases, leaving 14 bases between them. Per the germline V gene, CDR1 is MRHNA and CDR2 is SNTAGT. This CDR3 reads CASSLDGGATEAFF. In DNA, the CDR3 is TGTGCCAGCAGTTTGGACGGCGGTGCCACTGAAGCTTTCTTT.

V and J are TRBV6-2 or TRBV6-3 and TRBJ1-2; D is undetermined. Looked up from germline, CDR1 is MNHEY and CDR2 is SVGEGT. This CDR3 has 15 amino acids. V lost 6 bases, J lost 5 bases, and 19 bases lay in between. Here the CDR3 reads CASSPDTNAVYGYTF. CDR3 DNA sequence: TGTGCCAGCAGCCCCGACACTAACGCCGTTTATGGCTACACCTTC.

This clone was counted a single time. The V gene is TRBV27, the J gene TRBJ2-3; D is uncertain. Trimming cost V 6 bases and J 5 bases, with 9 bases left between them. CDR1 and CDR2 from the germline V gene are MNHEY and SMNVEV (reference sequence). The CDR3 is 12 residues long. In DNA, the CDR3 is TGTGCCAGCAGCCCCCTAGGAGATACGCAGTATTTT. It encodes CASSPLGDTQYF.

The gene calls are TRBV18 and TRBJ1-6; 8 bases line up with TRBD1. V was pared by 2 bases and J by 8 bases, with 5 bases of the junction left unmatched. The CDR3 is 15 residues long. Germline assignment: CDR1 KGHSH and CDR2 LQKENI. This chain's CDR3 is CASSPTTGADSPLHF. The CDR3 region has the DNA TGTGCCAGCTCACCAACGACAGGGGCGGATTCACCCCTCCACTTT.

This CDR3 is CASRGTGLRVGGYTF. The CDR3 DNA is TGTGCCAGCAGAGGGACAGGGCTTAGGGTGGGTGGCTACACCTTC. V usage is TRBV6-5 and J usage is TRBJ1-2; 9 positions match TRBD1. From germline, CDR1 is MNHEY and CDR2 SVGAGI. J gave up 7 bases and V 6 bases, and 12 bases lay outside the gene matches. CDR3 length equals 15 residues.

This rearrangement joins TRBV4-2 to TRBJ1-6; D may be TRBD1 (5 bases). The V end was cut by 4 bases, the J end by 7 bases, with 17 bases between. The length of the CDR3 is 16 residues. Germline loops: CDR1 LGHNA, CDR2 YNFKEQ. CDR3 loop: CASSPEWGIKNSPLHF. CDR3 DNA sequence: TGTGCCAGCAGCCCCGAATGGGGGATAAAGAATTCACCCCTCCACTTT.

The chain uses TRBV7-5 and TRBJ1-4; TRBD1 is the table's D call, not checked against the DNA. TRBV7-5 is shown as a pseudogene. The CDR3 extends over 21 amino acids. CDR3 DNA: TGTGCCAGAAGCTTCACAGGGGGCTCCGACGTCTGTCCACCAACTAATGAAAAACTGTTTTTT. It encodes CARSFTGGSDVCPPTNEKLFF.

This chain links TRBV10-3 with TRBJ1-5, with TRBD1 as a possible D gene (6 bases). The V end was cut by 3 bases, the J end by 5 bases, with 11 bases between. The CDR3 consists of 14 residues. In germline, CDR1 is ENHRY, CDR2 SYGVKD. CDR3 region: CAISDGRGYQPQHF. The CDR3 bases are TGTGCCATCAGTGACGGCAGGGGCTATCAGCCCCAGCATTTT.

In its sample, this clone was seen once. The gene calls are TRBV7-3 and TRBJ1-3; 9 positions match TRBD1. Germline CDR1 SGHTA, CDR2 FQGTGA. This CDR3 is built from 13 residues. The V gene end was trimmed by 4 bases and the J gene end by 10 bases; junction bases not matched to a gene: 5. CDR3 amino acids: CASSSGQGGTIYF. The DNA for the CDR3 is TGTGCCAGCAGCTCGGGACAGGGAGGGACCATATATTTT.

Written as DNA, the CDR3 is TGTGCCAGCAGCTTAGATTGGACGGAGAACGACCTACCAGAAAAACTGTTTTTT. Amino acid sequence: CASSLDWTENDLPEKLFF. The chain has TRBV11-2 and TRBJ1-4; no clear D. Trimming removed 0 bases at V and 8 bases at J, with 22 bases between. This CDR3 has 18 amino acids. CDR1 is SGHAT, CDR2 FQNNGV, per germline.

The rearrangement uses TRBV2 and TRBJ1-6; 9 nucleotides agree with TRBD1. The germline V gene has CDR1 SNHLY and CDR2 FYNNEI. The CDR3 length is 15 residues. Unmatched junction bases numbered 7, after V lost 5 bases and J lost 8 bases. The CDR3 DNA reads TGTGCCAGCAGTCTGGGGGGACAGGGCGATTCACCCCTCCACTTT. The encoded protein is CASSLGGQGDSPLHF.

The V call is TRBV25-1, the J call TRBJ1-3, with unresolved D. The length of the CDR3 is 15 residues. The V gene's germline CDR1 is MGHDK and CDR2 SYGVNS. V was shortened by 3 bases and J by 0 bases, with 9 bases between the two germline ends. The CDR3 reads CASSELVDSGNTIYF. The CDR3 DNA follows: TGTGCCAGCAGTGAGTTGGTAGACTCTGGAAACACCATATATTTT.

The chain uses TRBV19 and TRBJ1-2; unclear D gene. This CDR3 region has 13 residues. V lost 5 bases and J lost 4, with 11 bases in between. Germline values: CDR1 LNHDA, CDR2 SQIVND (reference sequence). CDR3 sequence reads: CASSGLSFYGYTF. CDR3 DNA sequence: TGTGCCAGTAGTGGACTGTCTTTCTATGGCTACACCTTC.

The V call is TRBV27, the J call TRBJ1-5; D is ambiguous. This CDR3 contains 12 residues. Germline V gene data show CDR1 as MNHEY and CDR2 as SMNVEV (reference sequence). V was shortened by 2 bases and J by 6 bases, with 5 bases between the two germline ends. The CDR3 reads CASSLLGQPQHF. The CDR3 DNA sequence: TGTGCCAGCAGTTTACTCGGTCAGCCCCAGCATTTT.

The chain combines TRBV3-1 (or the pseudogene TRBV3-2) with TRBJ1-2, with a weak D call TRBD1 (6 bases). The V and J ends lost 3 bases and 8 bases respectively, with 7 bases between them. The CDR3 contains 11 residues. Germline CDR1 is LGHDT and CDR2 is YNNKEL (reference sequence). The CDR3 DNA reads as TGTGCCAGCAGCCAGGGACAAGGCTACACCTTC. Amino acids: CASSQGQGYTF.

This clone is labeled as medium-sized (0.01 to 0.1%). The V call is TRBV24-1, the J call TRBJ2-5; 7 bases are shared with TRBD1. Germline CDR1 KGHDR, CDR2 SFDVKD. This CDR3 contains 14 residues. V lost 7 bases to trimming and J lost 0 bases; unmatched junction nucleotides: 4. DNA of the CDR3: TGTGCCACCAGCGCCGGGACAGACCAAGAGACCCAGTACTTC. It translates to CATSAGTDQETQYF.

The genes are TRBV7-2 and TRBJ2-7, with D possibly TRBD2 on 5 matching bases. Germline assignment: CDR1 SGHTA and CDR2 FQGNSA. The length of the CDR3 is 13 residues. Trimming pared 3 bases from V and 2 bases from J, leaving 8 bases between. CDR3 sequence: CASSFGNAYEQYF. The CDR3 nucleotides are TGTGCCAGCAGCTTCGGGAACGCCTACGAGCAGTACTTC. The full variable domain, in which reference TRBV7-2 and TRBJ2-7 provide the parts outside the CDR3, is GAGVSQSPSNKVTEKGKDVELRCDPISGHTALYWYRQSLGQGLEFLIYFQGNSAPDKSGLPSDRFSAERTGGSVSTLTIQRTQQEDSAVYLCASSFGNAYEQYFGPGTRLTVT.

The V gene is TRBV18, the J gene TRBJ1-1, with TRBD1 identical over 7 bases. The CDR3 extends over 16 amino acids. Trimming at V came to 3 bases and at J to 1 base, leaving 8 bases not matched to a gene. CDR1 KGHSH and CDR2 LQKENI come from the germline V gene. The CDR3 loop is CASSPRTGAANTEAFF. The CDR3 region has the DNA TGTGCCAGCTCACCCCGAACAGGGGCGGCGAACACTGAAGCTTTCTTT.

V is TRBV29-1 and J is TRBJ1-2, with D uncertain. The V gene's germline CDR1 is SQVTM and CDR2 ANQGSEA. The CDR3 has 13 amino acids. Trimming took 1 base from V and 2 from J, leaving 8 bases between them. The CDR3 DNA reads TGCAGCGTTGAAGGAAGAGGAAACTATGGCTACACCTTC. It is translated as CSVEGRGNYGYTF.

Of note for this clone: The sample has other DNA sequences that encode this CDR3 too. This chain uses TRBV29-1 with TRBJ2-7; 12 bases agree with TRBD1. Trimming removed 0 bases from V and 5 bases from J; junction bases left unmatched: 5. The CDR3 totals 15 residues. The germline V gene has CDR1 SQVTM and CDR2 ANQGSEA. Here the CDR3 reads CSVEEAGTGGHEQYF. CDR3 in DNA: TGCAGCGTTGAAGAGGCCGGGACAGGGGGCCACGAGCAGTACTTC.

The rearrangement joins TRBV9 to TRBJ1-1; 7 nucleotides match TRBD1. CDR3 length: 13 amino acids. Germline trimming cut 4 bases from V and 4 bases from J; bases unmatched to any gene: 4. The germline gives CDR1 SGDLS, CDR2 YYNGEE. The DNA for the CDR3 is TGTGCCAGCAGCTTGACAGGGTCCACTGAAGCTTTCTTT. Its protein product is CASSLTGSTEAFF.